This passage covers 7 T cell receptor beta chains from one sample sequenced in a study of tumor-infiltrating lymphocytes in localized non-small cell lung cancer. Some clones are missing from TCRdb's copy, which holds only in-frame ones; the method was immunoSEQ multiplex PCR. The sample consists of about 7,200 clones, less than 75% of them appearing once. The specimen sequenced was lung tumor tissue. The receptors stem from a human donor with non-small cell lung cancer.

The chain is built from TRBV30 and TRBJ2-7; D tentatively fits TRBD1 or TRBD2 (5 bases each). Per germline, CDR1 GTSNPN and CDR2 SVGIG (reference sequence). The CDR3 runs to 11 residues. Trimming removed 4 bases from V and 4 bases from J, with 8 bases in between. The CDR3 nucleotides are TGTGCCTGGACAGGGACGTACGAGCAGTACTTC. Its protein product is CAWTGTYEQYF.

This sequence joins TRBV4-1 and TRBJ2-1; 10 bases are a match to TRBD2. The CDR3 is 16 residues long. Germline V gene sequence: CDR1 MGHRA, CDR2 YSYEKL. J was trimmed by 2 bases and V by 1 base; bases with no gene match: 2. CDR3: CASSQATSGAYNEQFF. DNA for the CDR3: TGCGCCAGCAGCCAAGCAACTAGCGGGGCCTACAATGAGCAGTTCTTC.

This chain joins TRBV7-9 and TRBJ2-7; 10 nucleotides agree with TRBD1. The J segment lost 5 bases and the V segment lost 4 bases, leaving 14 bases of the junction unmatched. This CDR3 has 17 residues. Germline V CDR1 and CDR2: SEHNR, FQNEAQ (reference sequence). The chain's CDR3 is CASSSALGQGKNNEQYF. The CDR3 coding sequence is TGTGCCAGCAGCTCGGCCCTGGGACAGGGGAAGAACAACGAGCAGTACTTC.

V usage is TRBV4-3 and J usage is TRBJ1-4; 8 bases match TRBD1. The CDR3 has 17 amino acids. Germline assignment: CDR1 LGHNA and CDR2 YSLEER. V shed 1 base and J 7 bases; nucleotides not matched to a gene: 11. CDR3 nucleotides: TGCGCCAGCAGCCAAGTCCCAGGGGGCGGGCGGGGTGAAAAACTGTTTTTT. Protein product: CASSQVPGGGRGEKLFF.

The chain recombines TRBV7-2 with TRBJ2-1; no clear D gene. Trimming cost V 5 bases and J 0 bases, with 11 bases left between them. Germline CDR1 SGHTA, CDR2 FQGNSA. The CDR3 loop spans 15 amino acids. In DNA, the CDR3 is TGTGCCAGCAGCCAGGAAAGGAGCTCCTACAATGAGCAGTTCTTC. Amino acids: CASSQERSSYNEQFF.

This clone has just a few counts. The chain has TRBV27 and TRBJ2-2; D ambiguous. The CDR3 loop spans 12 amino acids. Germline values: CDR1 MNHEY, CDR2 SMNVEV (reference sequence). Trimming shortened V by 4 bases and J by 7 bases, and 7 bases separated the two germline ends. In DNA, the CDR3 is TGTGCCAGCAGTTCCTTTAACGGGGAGCTGTTTTTT. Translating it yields CASSSFNGELFF.

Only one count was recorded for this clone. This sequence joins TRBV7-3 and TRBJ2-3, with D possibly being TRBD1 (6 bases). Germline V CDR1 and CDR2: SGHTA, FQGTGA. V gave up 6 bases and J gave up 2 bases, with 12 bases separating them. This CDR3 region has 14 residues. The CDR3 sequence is CASSPQGPTDTQYF. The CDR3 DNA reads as TGTGCCAGCAGTCCCCAGGGGCCCACAGATACGCAGTATTTT.